This T cell receptor (beta chain) was retrieved from a study of T cell responses to AZD1222 COVID-19 vaccine. Clones were read by immunoSEQ multiplex PCR, and TCRdb kept only the in-frame ones, dropping some. The repertoire holds roughly 120,000 clones, approximately 92% seen once, with 11% to 15% in the top ten. This clone has more than one count but fewer than ten. Its specificity is unknown. Whole-study findings and limits: CD4 TCRs associated with vaccination spanned spike, dominating at 160-218 and 743-854.

Germline lookup yields CDR1 LGHNA and CDR2 YSLEER. This CDR3 region has 14 residues. The ends were cut back, 0 bases at V and 7 bases at J, with 10 bases in the middle. This receptor was obtained from an adult in good health. The sample in question was peripheral blood, obtained on day 0 of AZD1222 vaccination. The chain couples TRBV4-3 to TRBJ2-1; no definite D call. The CDR3 region is CASSQDRLWNEQFF. The CDR3 DNA follows: TGCGCCAGCAGCCAAGATCGGTTGTGGAATGAGCAGTTCTTC.